The table lists the clone carrying this TCR beta chain with many counts. No antigen is known for it. This sample is part of a study of molecular identifiers for immune sequencing clone quantification. Study-wide findings and caveats: Even with roughly 1 million naive cells present, spiked Jurkat TCR RNA from one cell was reportedly detectable.

One entry per CDR3 protein results from TCRdb running MiXCR on the PCR reads. This table has about 640,000 distinct CDR3 sequences, about 20% appearing once. This TCR derives from a human donor in good health. Some libraries in this study had Jurkat cell RNA spiked in. Specimen: naive CD8+ T cells from blood, with Jurkat cell RNA spiked in. Subset specified: FACS-sorted CD8+CD4-CCR7+CD45RA+ naive T cells.

As DNA, the CDR3 is TGTGCCAGCCACTTGACACCTAACTATGGCTACACCTTC. It yields the protein CASHLTPNYGYTF. The V gene is TRBV6-5, the J gene TRBJ1-2; D remains ambiguous. The ends were cut back, 8 bases at V and 0 bases at J, with 10 bases in the middle. The CDR3 totals 13 residues. Germline lookup yields CDR1 MNHEY and CDR2 SVGAGI.